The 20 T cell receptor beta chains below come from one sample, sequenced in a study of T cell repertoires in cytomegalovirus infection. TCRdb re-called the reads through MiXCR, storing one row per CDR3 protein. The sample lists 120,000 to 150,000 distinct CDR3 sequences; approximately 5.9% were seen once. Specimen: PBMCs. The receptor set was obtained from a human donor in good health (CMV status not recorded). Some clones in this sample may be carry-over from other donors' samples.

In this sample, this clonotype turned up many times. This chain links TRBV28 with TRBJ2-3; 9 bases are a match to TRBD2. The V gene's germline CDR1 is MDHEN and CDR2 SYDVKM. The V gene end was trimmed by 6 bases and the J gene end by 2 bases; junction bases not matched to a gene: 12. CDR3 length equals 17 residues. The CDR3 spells CASSIGAAGGITDTQYF. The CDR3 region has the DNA TGTGCCAGCAGCATCGGGGCGGCGGGGGGGATCACAGATACGCAGTATTTT. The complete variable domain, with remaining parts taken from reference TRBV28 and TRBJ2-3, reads DVKVTQSSRYLVKRTGEKVFLECVQDMDHENMFWYRQDPGLGLRLIYFSYDVKMKEKGDIPEGYSVSREKKERFSLILESASTNQTSMYLCASSIGAAGGITDTQYFGPGTRLTVL.

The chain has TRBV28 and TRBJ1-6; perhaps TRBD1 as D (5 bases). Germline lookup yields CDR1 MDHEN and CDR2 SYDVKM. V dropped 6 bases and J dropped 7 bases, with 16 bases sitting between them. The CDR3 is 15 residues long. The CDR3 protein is CASRRDPSGNSPLHF. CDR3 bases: TGTGCCAGCAGGCGGGACCCATCGGGCAATTCACCCCTCCACTTT.

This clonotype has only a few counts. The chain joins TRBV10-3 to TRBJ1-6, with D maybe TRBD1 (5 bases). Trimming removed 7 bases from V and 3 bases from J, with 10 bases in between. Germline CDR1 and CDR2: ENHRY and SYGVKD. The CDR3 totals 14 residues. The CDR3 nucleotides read TGTGCCATCACCTCGGGGGACTATAATTCACCCCTCCACTTT. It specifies CAITSGDYNSPLHF.

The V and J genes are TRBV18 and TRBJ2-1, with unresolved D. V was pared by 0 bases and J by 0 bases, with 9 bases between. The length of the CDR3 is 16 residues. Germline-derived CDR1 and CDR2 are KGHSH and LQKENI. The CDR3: CASSPPGSSSYNEQFF. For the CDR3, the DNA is TGTGCCAGCTCACCACCGGGATCGAGCTCCTACAATGAGCAGTTCTTC.

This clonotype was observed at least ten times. Written as DNA, the CDR3 is TGTGCCAGCAGCCCGGTAGTATGGAGTTCCGGGGAGCTGTTTTTT. This sequence encodes CASSPVVWSSGELFF. V usage is TRBV7-2 and J usage is TRBJ2-2; D is uncertain. The CDR3 covers 15 residues. Trimming pared 5 bases from V and 6 bases from J, leaving 16 bases between. Germline lookup yields CDR1 SGHTA and CDR2 FQGNSA.

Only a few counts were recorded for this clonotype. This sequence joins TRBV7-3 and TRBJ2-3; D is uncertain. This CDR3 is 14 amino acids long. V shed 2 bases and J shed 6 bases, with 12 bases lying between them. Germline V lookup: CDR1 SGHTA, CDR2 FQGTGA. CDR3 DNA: TGTGCCAGCAGCTTAGGGCTCACCGTGGATACGCAGTATTTT. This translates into CASSLGLTVDTQYF.

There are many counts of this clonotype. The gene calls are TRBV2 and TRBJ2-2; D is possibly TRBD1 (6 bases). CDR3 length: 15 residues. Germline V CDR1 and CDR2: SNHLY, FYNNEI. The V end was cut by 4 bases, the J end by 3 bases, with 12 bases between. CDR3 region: CASSVRRQDTGELFF. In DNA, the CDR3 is TGTGCCAGCAGTGTGAGGCGACAGGACACCGGGGAGCTGTTTTTT.

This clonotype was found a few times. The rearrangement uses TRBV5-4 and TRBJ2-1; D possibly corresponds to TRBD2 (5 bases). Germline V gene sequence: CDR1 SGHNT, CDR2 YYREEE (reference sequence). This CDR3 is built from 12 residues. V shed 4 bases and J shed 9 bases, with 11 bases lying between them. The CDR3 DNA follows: TGTGCCAGCAGCCTAGAGCGGAGTGAGCAGTTCTTC. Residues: CASSLERSEQFF.

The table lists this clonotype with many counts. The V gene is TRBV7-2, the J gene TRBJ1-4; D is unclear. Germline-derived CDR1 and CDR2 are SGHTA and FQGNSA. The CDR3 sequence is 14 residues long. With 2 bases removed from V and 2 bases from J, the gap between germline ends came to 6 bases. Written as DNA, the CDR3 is TGTGCCAGCAGCTTACGGTGGACTAATGAAAAACTGTTTTTT. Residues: CASSLRWTNEKLFF.

The CDR3 DNA is TGTGCCAGCAGCTCCGCAAGAGAGCAGTACTTC. It translates to CASSSAREQYF. The chain is built from TRBV5-4 and TRBJ2-7; D is ambiguous. There are 11 residues in the CDR3. V gave up 3 bases and J gave up 7 bases, with 8 bases separating them. Germline CDR1 reads SGHNT; CDR2 reads YYREEE (reference sequence).

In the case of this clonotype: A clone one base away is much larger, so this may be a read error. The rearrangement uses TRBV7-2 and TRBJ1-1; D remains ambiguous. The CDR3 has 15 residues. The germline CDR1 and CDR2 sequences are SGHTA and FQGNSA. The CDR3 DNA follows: TGTGCCAGCAGCTTAGTGGGCAGGCTGAACGCTGAAGCTTTCTTT. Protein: CASSLVGRLNAEAFF.

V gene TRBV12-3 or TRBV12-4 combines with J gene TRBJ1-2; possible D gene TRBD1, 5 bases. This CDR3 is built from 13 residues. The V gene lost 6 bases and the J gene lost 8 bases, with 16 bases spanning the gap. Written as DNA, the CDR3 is TGTGCCAGCAGCCGCTCGGGGGGGTCCGGCTACACCTTC. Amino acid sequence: CASSRSGGSGYTF.

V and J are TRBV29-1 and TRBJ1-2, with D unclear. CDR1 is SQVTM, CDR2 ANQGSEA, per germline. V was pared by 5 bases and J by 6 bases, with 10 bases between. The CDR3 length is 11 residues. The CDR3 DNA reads TGCAGCGTTAGGGCAGAAGATGGCTACACCTTC. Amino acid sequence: CSVRAEDGYTF. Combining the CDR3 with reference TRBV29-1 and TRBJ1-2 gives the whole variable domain SAVISQKPSRDICQRGTSLTIQCQVDSQVTMMFWYRQQPGQSLTLIATANQGSEATYESGFVIDKFPISRPNLTFSTLTVSNMSPEDSSIYLCSVRAEDGYTFGSGTRLTVV.

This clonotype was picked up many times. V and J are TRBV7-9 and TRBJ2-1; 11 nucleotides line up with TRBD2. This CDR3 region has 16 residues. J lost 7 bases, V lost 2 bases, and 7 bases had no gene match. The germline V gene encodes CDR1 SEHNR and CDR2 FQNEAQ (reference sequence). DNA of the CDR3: TGTGCCAGCAGCTTAACGACTAGCGGGGTAGGAAATGAGCAGTTCTTC. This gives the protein CASSLTTSGVGNEQFF.

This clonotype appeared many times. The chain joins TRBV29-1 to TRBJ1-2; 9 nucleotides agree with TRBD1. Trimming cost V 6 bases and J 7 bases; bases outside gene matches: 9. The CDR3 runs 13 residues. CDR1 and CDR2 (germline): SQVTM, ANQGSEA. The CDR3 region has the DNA TGCAGCGTCCCCCTACAGGGGGCGGGTGGCTACACCTTC. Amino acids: CSVPLQGAGGYTF.

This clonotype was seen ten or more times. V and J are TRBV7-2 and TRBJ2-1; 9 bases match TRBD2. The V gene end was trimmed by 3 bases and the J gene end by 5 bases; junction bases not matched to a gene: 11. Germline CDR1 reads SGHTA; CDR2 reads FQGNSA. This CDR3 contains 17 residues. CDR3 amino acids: CASSFGPKRGDDNEQFF. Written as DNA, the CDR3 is TGTGCCAGCAGCTTTGGCCCCAAGCGGGGGGATGACAATGAGCAGTTCTTC.

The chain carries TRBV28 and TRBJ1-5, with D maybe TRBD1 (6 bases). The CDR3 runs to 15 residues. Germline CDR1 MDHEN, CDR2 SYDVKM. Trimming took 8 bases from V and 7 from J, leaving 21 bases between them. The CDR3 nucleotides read TGTGCCAGCGGGGGGGCAGGGTTAAAAGCCCAGCCCCAGCATTTT. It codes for CASGGAGLKAQPQHF.

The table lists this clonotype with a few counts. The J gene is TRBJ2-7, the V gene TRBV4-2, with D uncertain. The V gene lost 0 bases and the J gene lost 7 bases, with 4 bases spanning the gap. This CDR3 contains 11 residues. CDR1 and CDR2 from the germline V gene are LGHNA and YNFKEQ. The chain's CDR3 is CASSQEKEQYF. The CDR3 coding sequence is TGTGCCAGCAGCCAAGAGAAGGAGCAGTACTTC.

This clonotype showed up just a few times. For the CDR3, the DNA is TGTGCCAGCAGAGTGAGCAGACGGAGCACAGATACGCAGTATTTT. Its translation is CASRVSRRSTDTQYF. The rearrangement links TRBV12-3 or TRBV12-4 to TRBJ2-3, with unresolved D. CDR3 length: 15 residues. The V end lost 6 bases, the J end lost 0 bases, and 13 bases lay between the germline ends.

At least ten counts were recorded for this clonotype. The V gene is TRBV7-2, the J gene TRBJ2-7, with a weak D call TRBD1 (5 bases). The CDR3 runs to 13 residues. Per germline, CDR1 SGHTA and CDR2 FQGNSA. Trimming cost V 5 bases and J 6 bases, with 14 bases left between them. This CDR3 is CASSKSREGEQYF. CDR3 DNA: TGTGCCAGCAGCAAAAGCAGGGAAGGCGAGCAGTACTTC.